The subject of this entry is one TCR beta chain. This sample is drawn from a study of CD8+ T cells in alopecia areata. Sequencing templates came from extracted RNA that was reverse transcribed into cDNA. Only in-frame clones appear in the TCRdb table, and some are missing; sequencing was by immunoSEQ multiplex PCR. The data show 150,000 to 200,000 clones, with about 60% seen just once and 13% to 15% held by the top ten. Germline CDR1 is SQVTM and CDR2 is ANQGSEA. Unmatched junction bases numbered 14, after V lost 7 bases and J lost 0 bases. The CDR3 has 17 residues. The treatment: oral pan-JAK inhibitor, 5-10 mg twice daily. Researchers picked out CD4+ and CD8+ T cells from PBMCs by sorting.

This chain connects TRBV29-1 to TRBJ2-4; 8 nucleotides align to TRBD2. This clonotype originated in a human donor with alopecia areata. This material consisted of CD4+ T cells sorted from blood, taken at week 24, from a patient treated with tofacitinib. The DNA of the CDR3 is TGCAGCGCGACCGGGACTAGTTCGGCACTAGCCAAAAACATTCAGTACTTC. Its protein is CSATGTSSALAKNIQYF.